This T cell receptor (beta chain) stems from a study of shared clonotypes between healthy human individuals. As regards this clone: Its antigen is undetermined. Other DNA sequences in this sample translate to the same CDR3.

The CDR3 covers 16 residues. Germline V gives CDR1 SEHNR, CDR2 FQNEAQ (reference sequence). Trimming took 6 bases from V and 0 from J; bases not matched to a gene: 5. Data came from immunoSEQ multiplex PCR; TCRdb stores just in-frame clones and leaves some out. The table lists about 2,500,000 clones, 85% to 95% of them singletons. Whole-study findings and limits: Few donors restricted represented genetic and exposure-history diversity.

This receptor was obtained from a man younger than 35 in good health. This chain joins TRBV7-9 and TRBJ2-7; TRBD2 agrees at 13 bases. Material: naive CD4+ T cells sorted from blood. Subset reported: CD45RA+ positively selected. CDR3 bases: TGTGCCAGCAGTCCCGGACTAGCGGGGGACTCCTACGAGCAGTACTTC. Protein product: CASSPGLAGDSYEQYF.